This TCR beta chain was recovered during a study of T cell repertoires and leukemia-associated antigens. Notes on the study in general: Specificity and function of the expanded clones need further investigation.

In the case of this clonotype: Its antigen remains unknown. Given the absence of the conserved phenylalanine or tryptophan at the CDR3 end, a read error is likely. The DNA is left out, because the CDR3 cannot be placed on it with certainty; the CDR3 is given as TCRdb lists it.

A total of 13 residues make up the CDR3, ends included. The germline CDR1 and CDR2 sequences are MDHEN and SYDVKM. CD3+ T cells were rested overnight without fetal bovine serum. MiXCR, run by TCRdb on the 5' RACE reads, gives a single entry per CDR3 protein. The profile shows 13,000 to 15,000 distinct CDR3 sequences, approximately 37% of them singletons. V is TRBV28 and J is TRBJ2-5; the table gives TRBD1 as D, unverified against the DNA. This clonotype originated in a female donor in good health. The sequencing sample was made of CD3+ T cells sorted from blood and cultured. The CDR3 is CAVTGLSQETQCS.